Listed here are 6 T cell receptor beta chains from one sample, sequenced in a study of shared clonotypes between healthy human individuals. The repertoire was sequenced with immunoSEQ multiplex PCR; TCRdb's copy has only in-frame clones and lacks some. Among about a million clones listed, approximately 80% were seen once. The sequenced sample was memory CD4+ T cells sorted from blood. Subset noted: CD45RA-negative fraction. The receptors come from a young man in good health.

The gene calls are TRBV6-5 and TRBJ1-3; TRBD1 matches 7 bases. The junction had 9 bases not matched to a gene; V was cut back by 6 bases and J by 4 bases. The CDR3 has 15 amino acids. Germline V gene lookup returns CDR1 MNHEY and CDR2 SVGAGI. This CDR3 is CASRPRGLTGNTIYF. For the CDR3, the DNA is TGTGCCAGCAGGCCTAGGGGGCTCACGGGAAACACCATATATTTT.

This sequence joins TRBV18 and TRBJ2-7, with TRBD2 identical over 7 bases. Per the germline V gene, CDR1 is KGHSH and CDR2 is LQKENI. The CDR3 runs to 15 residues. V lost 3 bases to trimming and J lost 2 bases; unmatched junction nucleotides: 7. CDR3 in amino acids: CASSPFAGEAYEQYF. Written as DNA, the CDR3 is TGTGCCAGCTCACCCTTTGCGGGAGAGGCCTACGAGCAGTACTTC.

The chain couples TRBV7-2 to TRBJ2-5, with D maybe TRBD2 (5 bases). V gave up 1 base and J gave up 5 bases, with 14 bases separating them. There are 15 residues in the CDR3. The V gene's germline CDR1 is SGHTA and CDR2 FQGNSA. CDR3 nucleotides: TGTGCCAGCAGCTTAGTCGGCGGGTTAGGGGAGACCCAGTACTTC. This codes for CASSLVGGLGETQYF. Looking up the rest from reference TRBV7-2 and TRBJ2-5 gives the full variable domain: GAGVSQSPSNKVTEKGKDVELRCDPISGHTALYWYRQSLGQGLEFLIYFQGNSAPDKSGLPSDRFSAERTGGSVSTLTIQRTQQEDSAVYLCASSLVGGLGETQYFGPGTRLLVL.

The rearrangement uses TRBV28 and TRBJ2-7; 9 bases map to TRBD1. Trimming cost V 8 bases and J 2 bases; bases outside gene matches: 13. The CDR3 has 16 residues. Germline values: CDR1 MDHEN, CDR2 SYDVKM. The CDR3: CASSSPGDRVPYEQYF. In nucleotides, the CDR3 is TGTGCCAGCTCCTCCCCGGGGGACAGGGTACCCTACGAGCAGTACTTC. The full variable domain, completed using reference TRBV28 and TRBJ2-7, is DVKVTQSSRYLVKRTGEKVFLECVQDMDHENMFWYRQDPGLGLRLIYFSYDVKMKEKGDIPEGYSVSREKKERFSLILESASTNQTSMYLCASSSPGDRVPYEQYFGPGTRLTVT.

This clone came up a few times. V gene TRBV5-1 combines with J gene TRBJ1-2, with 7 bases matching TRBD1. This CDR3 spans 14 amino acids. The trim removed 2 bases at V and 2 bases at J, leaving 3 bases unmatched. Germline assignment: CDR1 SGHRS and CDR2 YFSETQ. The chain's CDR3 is CASSFAGQNYGYTF. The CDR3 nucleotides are TGCGCCAGCAGCTTTGCGGGACAGAACTATGGCTACACCTTC. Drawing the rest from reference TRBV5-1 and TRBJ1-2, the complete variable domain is KAGVTQTPRYLIKTRGQQVTLSCSPISGHRSVSWYQQTPGQGLQFLFEYFSETQRNKGNFPGRFSGRQFSNSRSEMNVSTLELGDSALYLCASSFAGQNYGYTFGSGTRLTVV.

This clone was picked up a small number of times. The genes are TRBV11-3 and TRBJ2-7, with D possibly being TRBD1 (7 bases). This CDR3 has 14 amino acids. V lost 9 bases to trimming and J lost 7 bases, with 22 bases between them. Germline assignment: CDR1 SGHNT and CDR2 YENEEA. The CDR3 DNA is TGTGCCAGAAACCCAGGGGGACTGGTGAGGGAGCAGTACTTC. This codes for CARNPGGLVREQYF.